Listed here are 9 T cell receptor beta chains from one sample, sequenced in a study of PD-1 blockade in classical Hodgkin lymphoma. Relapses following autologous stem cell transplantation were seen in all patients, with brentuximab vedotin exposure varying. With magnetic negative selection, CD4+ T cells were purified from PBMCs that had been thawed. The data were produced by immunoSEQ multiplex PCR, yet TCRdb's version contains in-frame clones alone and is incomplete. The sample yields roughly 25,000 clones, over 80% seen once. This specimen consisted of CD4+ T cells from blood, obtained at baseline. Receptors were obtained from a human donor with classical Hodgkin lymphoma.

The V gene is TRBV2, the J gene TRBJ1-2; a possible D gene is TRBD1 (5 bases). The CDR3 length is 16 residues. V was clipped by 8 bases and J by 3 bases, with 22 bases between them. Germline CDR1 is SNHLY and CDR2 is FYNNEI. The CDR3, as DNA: TGTGCCAGCTCGTCTGACAGATCGCCCGGGGACTATGGCTACACCTTC. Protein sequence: CASSSDRSPGDYGYTF.

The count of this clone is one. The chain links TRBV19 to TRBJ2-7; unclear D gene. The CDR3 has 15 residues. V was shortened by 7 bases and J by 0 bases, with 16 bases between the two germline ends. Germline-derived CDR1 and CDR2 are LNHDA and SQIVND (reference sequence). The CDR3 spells CASKETSVGSYEQYF. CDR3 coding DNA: TGTGCCAGTAAGGAGACGTCAGTTGGCTCCTACGAGCAGTACTTC. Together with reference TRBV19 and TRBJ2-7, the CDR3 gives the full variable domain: DGGITQSPKYLFRKEGQNVTLSCEQNLNHDAMYWYRQDPGQGLRLIYYSQIVNDFQKGDIAEGYSVSREKKESFPLTVTSAQKNPTAFYLCASKETSVGSYEQYFGPGTRLTVT.

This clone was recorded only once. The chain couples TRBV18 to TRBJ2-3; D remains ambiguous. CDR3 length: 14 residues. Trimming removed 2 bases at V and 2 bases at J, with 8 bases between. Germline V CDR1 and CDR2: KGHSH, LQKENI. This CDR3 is CASSPSIYTDTQYF. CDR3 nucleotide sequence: TGTGCCAGCTCACCAAGCATATACACAGATACGCAGTATTTT.

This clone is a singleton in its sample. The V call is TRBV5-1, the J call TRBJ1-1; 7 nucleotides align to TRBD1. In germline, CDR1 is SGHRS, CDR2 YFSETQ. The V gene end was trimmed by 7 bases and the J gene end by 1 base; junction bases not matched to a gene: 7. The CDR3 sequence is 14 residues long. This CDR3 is CASSGGQTNTEAFF. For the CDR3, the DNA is TGCGCCAGCTCCGGGGGACAGACGAACACTGAAGCTTTCTTT.

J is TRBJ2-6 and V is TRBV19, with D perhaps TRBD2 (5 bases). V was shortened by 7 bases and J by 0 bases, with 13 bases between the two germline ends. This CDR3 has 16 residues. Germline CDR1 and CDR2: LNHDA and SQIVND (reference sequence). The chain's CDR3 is CASIRRGFSGANVLTF. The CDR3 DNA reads TGTGCCAGTATCCGAAGAGGGTTCTCTGGGGCCAACGTCCTGACTTTC.

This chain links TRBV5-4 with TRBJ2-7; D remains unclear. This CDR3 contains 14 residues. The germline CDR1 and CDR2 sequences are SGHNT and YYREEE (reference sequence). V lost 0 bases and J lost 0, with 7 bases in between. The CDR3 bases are TGTGCCAGCAGCTTGGATTTTAGCTCCTACGAGCAGTACTTC. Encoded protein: CASSLDFSSYEQYF.

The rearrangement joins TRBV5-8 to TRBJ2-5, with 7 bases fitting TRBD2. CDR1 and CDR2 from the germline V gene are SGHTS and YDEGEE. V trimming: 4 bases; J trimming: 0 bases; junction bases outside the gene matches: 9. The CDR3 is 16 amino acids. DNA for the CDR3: TGTGCCAGCAGCGCTATCCTTGGGACTAACCAAGAGACCCAGTACTTC. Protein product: CASSAILGTNQETQYF.

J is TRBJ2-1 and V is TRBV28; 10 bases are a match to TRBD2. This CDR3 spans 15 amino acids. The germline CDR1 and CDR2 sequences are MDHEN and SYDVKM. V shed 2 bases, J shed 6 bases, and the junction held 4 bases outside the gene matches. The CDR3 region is CASSLALAGVNEQFF. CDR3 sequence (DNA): TGTGCCAGCAGTTTAGCCCTAGCGGGGGTCAATGAGCAGTTCTTC. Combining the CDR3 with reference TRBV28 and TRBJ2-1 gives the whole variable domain DVKVTQSSRYLVKRTGEKVFLECVQDMDHENMFWYRQDPGLGLRLIYFSYDVKMKEKGDIPEGYSVSREKKERFSLILESASTNQTSMYLCASSLALAGVNEQFFGPGTRLTVL.

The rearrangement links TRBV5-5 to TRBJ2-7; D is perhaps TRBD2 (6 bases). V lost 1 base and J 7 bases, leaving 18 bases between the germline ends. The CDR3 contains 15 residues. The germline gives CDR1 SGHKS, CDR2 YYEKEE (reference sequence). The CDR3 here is CASSLTALGRGEQYF. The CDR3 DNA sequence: TGTGCCAGCAGCTTGACCGCTCTGGGTCGGGGGGAGCAGTACTTC. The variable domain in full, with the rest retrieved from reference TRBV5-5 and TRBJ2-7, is DAGVTQSPTHLIKTRGQQVTLRCSPISGHKSVSWYQQVLGQGPQFIFQYYEKEERGRGNFPDRFSARQFPNYSSELNVNALLLGDSALYLCASSLTALGRGEQYFGPGTRLTVT.